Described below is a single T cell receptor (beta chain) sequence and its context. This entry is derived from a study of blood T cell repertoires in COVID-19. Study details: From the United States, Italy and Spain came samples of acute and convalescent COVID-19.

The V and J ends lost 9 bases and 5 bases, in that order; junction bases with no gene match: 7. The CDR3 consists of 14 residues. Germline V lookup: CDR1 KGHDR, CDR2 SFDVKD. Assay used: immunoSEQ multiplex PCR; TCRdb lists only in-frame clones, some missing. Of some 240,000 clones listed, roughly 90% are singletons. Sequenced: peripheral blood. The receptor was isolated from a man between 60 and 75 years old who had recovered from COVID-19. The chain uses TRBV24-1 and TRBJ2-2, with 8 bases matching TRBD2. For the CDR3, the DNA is TGTGCCACCGATAACGGGGGGGGGACCGGGGAGCTGTTTTTT. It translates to CATDNGGGTGELFF.